The T cell receptor beta chain under discussion was sequenced for a study of blood T cell repertoires in COVID-19. Study as a whole: Specimens from acute and convalescent COVID-19 originated in the United States, Italy and Spain. In each case, the material was cDNA or gDNA derived from T cells, B-cell-depleted T cells, or PBMCs.

TCRdb's table, derived via immunoSEQ multiplex PCR, lists solely in-frame clones and lacks some. The sample consists of 200,000 to 250,000 clones, approximately 78% of them appearing once. This clone came up a few times. The CDR3 contains 13 residues. The germline V and J ends were trimmed by 1 base and 6 bases, with 10 bases remaining between them. Germline V gives CDR1 GTSNPN, CDR2 SVGIG (reference sequence). What was sequenced was peripheral blood. The TCR comes from a woman over 75 with COVID-19, enrolled during active disease. The chain has TRBV30 and TRBJ2-4, with D perhaps matching TRBD1 (6 bases). This CDR3 is CAWSDRDINIQYF. CDR3 nucleotides: TGTGCCTGGAGTGATAGGGACATAAACATTCAGTACTTC.